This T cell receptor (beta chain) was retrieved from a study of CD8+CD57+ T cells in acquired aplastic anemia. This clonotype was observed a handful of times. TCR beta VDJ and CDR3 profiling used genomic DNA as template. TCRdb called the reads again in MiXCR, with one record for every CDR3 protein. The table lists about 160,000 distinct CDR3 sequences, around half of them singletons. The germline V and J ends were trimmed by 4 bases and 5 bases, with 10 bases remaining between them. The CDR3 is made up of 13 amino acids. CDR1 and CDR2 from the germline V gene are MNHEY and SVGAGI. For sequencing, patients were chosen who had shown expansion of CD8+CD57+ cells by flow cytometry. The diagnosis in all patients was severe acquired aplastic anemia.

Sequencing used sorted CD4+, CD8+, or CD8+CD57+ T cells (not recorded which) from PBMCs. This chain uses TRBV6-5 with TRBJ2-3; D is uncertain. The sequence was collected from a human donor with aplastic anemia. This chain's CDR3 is CASSFQLKDTQYF. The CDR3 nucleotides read TGTGCCAGCAGTTTCCAACTAAAAGATACGCAGTATTTT.